This T cell receptor beta chain appears in the sequencing data of a study of CD8+CD57+ T cells in acquired aplastic anemia. Background on the study: Sorted CD4+ and CD8+ cells gave a mean 3.2 ug DNA, range about 0.2 to 27.4 ug. General observations from the study: Between patients and controls, about 30 CD8+ CDR3 sequences were found in common.

CDR1 KGHDR and CDR2 SFDVKD come from the germline V gene. Unmatched junction bases numbered 9, after V lost 3 bases and J lost 7 bases. The CDR3 spans 15 residues. Researchers used genomic DNA as the template to profile TCR beta VDJ and CDR3. TCRdb re-called the reads through MiXCR, storing one row per CDR3 protein. Here the sample spans about 160,000 distinct CDR3 sequences, roughly 48% being singletons. CD8+CD57+ cell expansion had been shown by flow cytometry in patients chosen for sequencing. Every patient presented with severe acquired aplastic anemia. No therapy was given to patients before blood sampling. On this clonotype itself: Antigen unknown.

Sequenced material: sorted CD4+, CD8+, or CD8+CD57+ T cells (not recorded which) from PBMCs. The chain couples TRBV24-1 to TRBJ2-5, with 8 positions matching TRBD1. This sequence was found in a human donor with aplastic anemia. The CDR3 spells CATSDTPGQGGTQYF. As DNA, the CDR3 is TGTGCCACCAGTGATACCCCCGGACAGGGAGGGACCCAGTACTTC.